Listed here are 10 T cell receptor beta chains from one sample, sequenced in a study of blood T cell repertoires in COVID-19. Generated by immunoSEQ multiplex PCR, the TCRdb table keeps only in-frame clones and is missing some. This table holds just under 80,000 clones, about four fifths found once. The sequenced sample consisted of peripheral blood. These receptor sequences come from a human donor in a cohort sampled during active COVID-19.

This rearrangement joins TRBV4-2 to TRBJ2-7; the D gene is possibly TRBD2 (6 bases). There are 16 residues in the CDR3. The germline V gene has CDR1 LGHNA and CDR2 YNFKEQ. The V end lost 1 base, the J end lost 0 bases, and 13 bases lay between the germline ends. CDR3 bases: TGTGCCAGCAGCCAAGGTTCGGCGGGAAACTCCTACGAGCAGTACTTC. As protein: CASSQGSAGNSYEQYF.

CDR3 region: CASSKRWGTLTGLAGPNYEQYF. The CDR3, as DNA: TGTGCCAGCAGCAAGAGGTGGGGGACTCTGACGGGACTAGCGGGGCCCAACTACGAGCAGTACTTC. V usage is TRBV21-1 and J usage is TRBJ2-7; the tabulated D call, TRBD2, remains unverified against the DNA. TRBV21-1 is tagged as a pseudogene. The CDR3 sequence is 22 residues long.

The V call is TRBV11-2, the J call TRBJ2-6; TRBD2 matches at 8 bases. CDR3 size: 18 residues. Germline V gives CDR1 SGHAT, CDR2 FQNNGV. Trimming took 0 bases from V and 4 from J; bases not matched to a gene: 8. The CDR3 loop reads CASSLDLGGATGANVLTF. In DNA form, the CDR3 reads TGTGCCAGCAGCTTAGATCTCGGGGGGGCGACAGGGGCCAACGTCCTGACTTTC.

This chain joins TRBV9 and TRBJ2-7; the match to TRBD2 covers 9 bases. This CDR3 has 14 amino acids. V was pared by 0 bases and J by 2 bases, with 0 bases of the junction left unmatched. The germline V gene has CDR1 SGDLS and CDR2 YYNGEE. CDR3 in DNA: TGTGCCAGCAGCGTAGAGCGGGGGGCCTACGAGCAGTACTTC. Translation gives CASSVERGAYEQYF.

The chain employs TRBV19 and TRBJ1-4, with D possibly TRBD1 on 6 matching bases. The CDR3 length is 16 residues. Germline V gene lookup returns CDR1 LNHDA and CDR2 SQIVND (reference sequence). Trimming left V 5 bases short and J 7 bases short, with 20 bases between. CDR3 nucleotides: TGTGCCAGTAGTGCTGTCTTGGGGGCTTTGCCTGAAAAACTGTTTTTT. It specifies CASSAVLGALPEKLFF. The variable domain in full, with the rest retrieved from reference TRBV19 and TRBJ1-4, is DGGITQSPKYLFRKEGQNVTLSCEQNLNHDAMYWYRQDPGQGLRLIYYSQIVNDFQKGDIAEGYSVSREKKESFPLTVTSAQKNPTAFYLCASSAVLGALPEKLFFGSGTQLSVL.

The table lists this clone with a count of one. The chain joins TRBV11-1 to TRBJ2-7, with 8 bases fitting TRBD1. In germline, CDR1 is SGHAT, CDR2 FQDESV (reference sequence). V shed 5 bases, J shed 2 bases, and the junction held 8 bases outside the gene matches. The CDR3 consists of 15 residues. This chain's CDR3 is CASSIQGQGPYEQYF. The CDR3 coding sequence is TGTGCCAGCAGCATCCAAGGACAGGGTCCCTACGAGCAGTACTTC.

The rearrangement joins TRBV5-6 to TRBJ1-6; 7 positions match TRBD1. This CDR3 is 14 amino acids long. V lost 0 bases and J lost 6; bases outside the gene matches: 0. CDR1 is SGHDT and CDR2 is YYEEEE in the germline V gene. Written as DNA, the CDR3 is TGTGCCAGCAGCTTGGGACAGGGTAATTCACCCCTCCACTTT. It encodes CASSLGQGNSPLHF.

The chain links TRBV9 to TRBJ2-1; a weak D match, TRBD2 (5 bases). Germline CDR1 SGDLS, CDR2 YYNGEE. V lost 4 bases to trimming and J lost 0 bases, with 20 bases between them. The CDR3 covers 18 residues. The CDR3 loop reads CASSPLDGELSSYNEQFF. The CDR3, as DNA: TGTGCCAGCAGCCCCTTAGACGGGGAGTTGAGCTCCTACAATGAGCAGTTCTTC.

The J gene is TRBJ1-3, the V gene TRBV5-6; the match to TRBD1 covers 8 bases. CDR1 and CDR2 (germline): SGHDT, YYEEEE. The junction had 5 bases not matched to a gene; V was cut back by 3 bases and J by 0 bases. This CDR3 spans 16 amino acids. Here the CDR3 DNA reads TGTGCCAGCAGCTCCGGGACAGGTGGCTCTGGAAACACCATATATTTT. Protein sequence: CASSSGTGGSGNTIYF.

The rearrangement joins TRBV24-1 to TRBJ2-3; perhaps TRBD2 as D (6 bases). Germline CDR1 is KGHDR and CDR2 is SFDVKD. The CDR3 length is 14 residues. V was cut by 8 bases and J by 0 bases, with 11 bases left in between. The CDR3 sequence is CATKQAGSTDTQYF. The CDR3 DNA follows: TGTGCCACCAAACAGGCGGGAAGCACAGATACGCAGTATTTT.